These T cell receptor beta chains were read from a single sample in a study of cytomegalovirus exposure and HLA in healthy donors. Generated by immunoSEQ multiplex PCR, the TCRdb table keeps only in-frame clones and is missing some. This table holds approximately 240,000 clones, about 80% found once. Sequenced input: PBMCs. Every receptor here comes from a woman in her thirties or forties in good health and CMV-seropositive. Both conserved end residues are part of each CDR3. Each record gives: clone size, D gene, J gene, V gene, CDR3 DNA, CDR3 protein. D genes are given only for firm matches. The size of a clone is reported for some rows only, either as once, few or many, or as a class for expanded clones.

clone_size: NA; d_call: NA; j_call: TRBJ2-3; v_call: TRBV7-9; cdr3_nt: TGTGCCAGCAGCTATCGGGGGACAGATACGCAGTATTTT; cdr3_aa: CASSYRGTDTQYF
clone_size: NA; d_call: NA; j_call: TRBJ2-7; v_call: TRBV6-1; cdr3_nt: TGTGCCAGCAGGTACTCCTACGAGCAGTACTTC; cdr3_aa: CASRYSYEQYF
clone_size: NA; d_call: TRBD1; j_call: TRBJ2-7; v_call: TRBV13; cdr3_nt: TGTGCCAGCAAAAGGACAGGGGGCTCCTACGAGCAGTACTTC; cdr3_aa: CASKRTGGSYEQYF
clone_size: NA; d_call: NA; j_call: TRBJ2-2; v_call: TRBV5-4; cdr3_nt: TGTGCCAGCAGCTCGCGAGGTTGGGACACCGGGGAGCTGTTTTTT; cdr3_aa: CASSSRGWDTGELFF
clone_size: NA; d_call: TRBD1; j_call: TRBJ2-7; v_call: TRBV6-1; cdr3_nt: TGTGCCAGCAGGATGGGACAGGGGGACACCTACGAGCAGTACTTC; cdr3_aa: CASRMGQGDTYEQYF
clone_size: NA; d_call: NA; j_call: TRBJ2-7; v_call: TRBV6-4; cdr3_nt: TGTGCCAGCAGCCGGGACTTCCGTGGGGACGAGCAGTACTTC; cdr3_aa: CASSRDFRGDEQYF
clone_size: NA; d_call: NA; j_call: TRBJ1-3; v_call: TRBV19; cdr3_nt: TGTGCGTCTAAGGCTGGGGCGGGAAACACCATATATTTT; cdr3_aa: CASKAGAGNTIYF
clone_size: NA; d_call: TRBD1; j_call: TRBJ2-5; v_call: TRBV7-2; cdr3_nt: TGTGCCAGCAGCCCCCGGGACAGTCAAGAGACCCAGTACTTC; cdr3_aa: CASSPRDSQETQYF
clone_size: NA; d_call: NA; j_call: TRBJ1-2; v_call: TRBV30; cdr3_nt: TGTGCCTGGTCGATGGGGGGGGGCGCTTTGACGGGCTACACCTTC; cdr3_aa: CAWSMGGGALTGYTF
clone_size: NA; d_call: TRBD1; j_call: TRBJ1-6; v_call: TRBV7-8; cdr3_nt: TGTGCCAGCAGCCCCCCAAGGACAGGGGGCTCTTCACCCCTCCACTTT; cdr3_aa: CASSPPRTGGSSPLHF
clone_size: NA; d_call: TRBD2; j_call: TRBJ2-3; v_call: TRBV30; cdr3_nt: TGTGCCTGGAGTAGGCTAGCGGGGTACACAGATACGCAGTATTTT; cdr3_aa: CAWSRLAGYTDTQYF
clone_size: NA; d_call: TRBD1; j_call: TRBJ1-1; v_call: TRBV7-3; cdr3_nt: TGTGCCAGCCGTGACAGGGGTGACACTGAAGCTTTCTTT; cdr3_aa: CASRDRGDTEAFF
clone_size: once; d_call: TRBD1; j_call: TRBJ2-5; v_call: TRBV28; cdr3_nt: TGTGCCAGCAGTTTACCCGGGACAGGGGCAGAGACCCAGTACTTC; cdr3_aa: CASSLPGTGAETQYF
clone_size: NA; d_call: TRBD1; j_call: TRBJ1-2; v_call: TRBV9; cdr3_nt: TGTGCCAGCAGCGTAAGACGGGACAGGTATGGCTACACCTTC; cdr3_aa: CASSVRRDRYGYTF
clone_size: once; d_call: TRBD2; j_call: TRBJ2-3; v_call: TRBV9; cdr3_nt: TGTGCCAGCAGCAAGACTAGCGGGAGGCTGCGCACAGATACGCAGTATTTT; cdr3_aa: CASSKTSGRLRTDTQYF
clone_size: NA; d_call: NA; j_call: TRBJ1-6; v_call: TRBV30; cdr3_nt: TGTGCCTGGAGTGTTGGGGGCCGGAGGTCATCACCCCTCCACTTT; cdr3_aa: CAWSVGGRRSSPLHF
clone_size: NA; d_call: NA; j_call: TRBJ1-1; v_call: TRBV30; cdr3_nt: TGTGCCTGGAGTGTACCGGAGTTAACTGAAGCTTTCTTT; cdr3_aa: CAWSVPELTEAFF
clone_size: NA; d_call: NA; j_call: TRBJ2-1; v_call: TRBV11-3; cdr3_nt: TGTGCCAGCAGCTTAGGGTCCGCGGGACGAAACAATGAGCAGTTCTTC; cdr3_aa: CASSLGSAGRNNEQFF
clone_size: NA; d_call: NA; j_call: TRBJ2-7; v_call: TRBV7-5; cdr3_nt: TGTGTCAGAAGCTTGGCCGGGACTACCCTCGAGCAGTACTTC; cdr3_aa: CVRSLAGTTLEQYF
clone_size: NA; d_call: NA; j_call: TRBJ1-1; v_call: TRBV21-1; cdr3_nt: TGTGCCAGCAGCAAAGGGCAGGCCCTCACTGAAGCTTTCTTT; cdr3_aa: CASSKGQALTEAFF
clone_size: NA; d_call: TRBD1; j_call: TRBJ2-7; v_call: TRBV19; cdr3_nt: TGTGCCAGTAGTATGGCCCCGGGACAGCCTTTCTCCTACGAGCAGTACTTC; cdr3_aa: CASSMAPGQPFSYEQYF
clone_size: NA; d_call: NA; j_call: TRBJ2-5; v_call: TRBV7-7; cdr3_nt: TGTGCCAGCAGCTTCGGGCTAGCCAGTGAGACCCAGTACTTC; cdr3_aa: CASSFGLASETQYF
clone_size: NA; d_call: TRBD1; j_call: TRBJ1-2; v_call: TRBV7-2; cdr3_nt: TGTGCCAGCAGCTGGGCGACAGGGCGGTATAACTATGGCTACACCTTC; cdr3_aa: CASSWATGRYNYGYTF
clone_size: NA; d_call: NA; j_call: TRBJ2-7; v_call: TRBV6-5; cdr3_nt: TGTGCCAGCAGTAGGGGGTTCGGGGAGCAGTACTTC; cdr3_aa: CASSRGFGEQYF
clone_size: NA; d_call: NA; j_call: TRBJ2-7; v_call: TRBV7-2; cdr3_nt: TGTGCCAGCAGCTTAGAAGTGGCGGGAAACTCCTACGAGCAGTACTTC; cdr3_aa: CASSLEVAGNSYEQYF
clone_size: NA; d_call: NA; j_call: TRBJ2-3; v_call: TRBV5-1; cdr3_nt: TGCGCCAGCAGCTTGGTACAGGGCCACACAGATACGCAGTATTTT; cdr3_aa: CASSLVQGHTDTQYF
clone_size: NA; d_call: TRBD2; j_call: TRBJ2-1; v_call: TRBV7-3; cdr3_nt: TGTGCCAGCAGCTTTTGGCTAGCGGAGTACAATGAGCAGTTCTTC; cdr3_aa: CASSFWLAEYNEQFF
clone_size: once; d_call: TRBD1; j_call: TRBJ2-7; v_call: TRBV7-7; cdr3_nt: TGTGCCAGCAGCTTATCAGGGGGCGAGCAGTACTTC; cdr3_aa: CASSLSGGEQYF
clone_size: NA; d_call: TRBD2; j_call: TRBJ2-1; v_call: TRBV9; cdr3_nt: TGTGCCAGCAGCGGTAGCGGGAGTGGCTACAATGAGCAGTTCTTC; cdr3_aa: CASSGSGSGYNEQFF
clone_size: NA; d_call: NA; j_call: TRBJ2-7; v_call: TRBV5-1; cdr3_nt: TGCGCCAGCAGTTATGATTACTCCTACGAGCAGTACTTC; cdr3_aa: CASSYDYSYEQYF
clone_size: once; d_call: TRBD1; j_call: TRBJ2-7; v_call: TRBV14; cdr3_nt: TGTGCCAGCAGCCAAGTTAGGGGGCCCTACGAGCAGTACTTC; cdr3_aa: CASSQVRGPYEQYF
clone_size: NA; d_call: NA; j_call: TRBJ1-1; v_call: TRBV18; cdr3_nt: TGTGCCAGCTCACCGGGAGGGGACACTGAAGCTTTCTTT; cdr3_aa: CASSPGGDTEAFF
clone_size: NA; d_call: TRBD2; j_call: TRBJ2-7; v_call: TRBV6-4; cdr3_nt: TGTGCCAGCAGTGACTGGCCCCGGGCGGGAGCGTACGAGCAGTACTTC; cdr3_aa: CASSDWPRAGAYEQYF
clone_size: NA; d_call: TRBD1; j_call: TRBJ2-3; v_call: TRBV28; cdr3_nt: TGTGCCAGCAGCGCCCCCGGACAGGGGACAGATACGCAGTATTTT; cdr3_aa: CASSAPGQGTDTQYF
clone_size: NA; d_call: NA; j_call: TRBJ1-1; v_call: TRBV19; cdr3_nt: TGTGCCAGTAGTACTACAGCGAACACTGAAGCTTTCTTT; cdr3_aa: CASSTTANTEAFF
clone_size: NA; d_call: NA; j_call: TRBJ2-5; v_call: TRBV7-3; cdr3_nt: TGTGCCAGCAGCTCCAATGGCGGAGAGACCCAGTACTTC; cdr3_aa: CASSSNGGETQYF
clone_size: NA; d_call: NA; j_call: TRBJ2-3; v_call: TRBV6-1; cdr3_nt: TGTGCCAGCAGTGAAAGGGGGAGCCCCACAGATACGCAGTATTTT; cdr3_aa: CASSERGSPTDTQYF
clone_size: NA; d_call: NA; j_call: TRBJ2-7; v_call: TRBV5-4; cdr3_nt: TGTGCCAGCAGCTTGGTAGGGGGACGTGCCGAGCAGTACTTC; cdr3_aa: CASSLVGGRAEQYF
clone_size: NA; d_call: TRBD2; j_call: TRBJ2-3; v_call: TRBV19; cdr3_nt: TGTGCCAGTACTGGGACTAGTTCTAGCACAGATACGCAGTATTTT; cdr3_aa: CASTGTSSSTDTQYF
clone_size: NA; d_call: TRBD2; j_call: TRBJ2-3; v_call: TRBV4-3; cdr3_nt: TGCGCCAGCAGCCAAGATAGAACGGGGGGGCGCGTTACGCAGTATTTT; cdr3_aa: CASSQDRTGGRVTQYF
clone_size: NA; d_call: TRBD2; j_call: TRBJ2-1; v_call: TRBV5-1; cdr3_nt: TGCGCCAGCAGCTCCCAAACTAGCGGGGGATACAATGAGCAGTTCTTC; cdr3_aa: CASSSQTSGGYNEQFF
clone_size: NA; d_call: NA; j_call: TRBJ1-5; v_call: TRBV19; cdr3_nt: TGTGCCAGTAGTATCGGGGGGCGCGTGGGCAATCAGCCCCAGCATTTT; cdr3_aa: CASSIGGRVGNQPQHF
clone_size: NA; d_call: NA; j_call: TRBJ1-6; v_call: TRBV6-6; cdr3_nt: TGTGCCAGCAGTTATGGAGGGTCTAACACTTCACCCCTCCACTTT; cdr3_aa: CASSYGGSNTSPLHF
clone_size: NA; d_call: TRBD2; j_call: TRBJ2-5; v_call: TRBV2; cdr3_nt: TGTGCCAGCAGTCACAGGGTAATAGCGGGAGGGTCCCAGTACTTC; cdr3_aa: CASSHRVIAGGSQYF
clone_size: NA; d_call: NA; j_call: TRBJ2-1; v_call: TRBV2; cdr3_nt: TGTGCCAGCAGTGAGCGGGGATTCGGTGATGGTGAGCAGTTCTTC; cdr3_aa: CASSERGFGDGEQFF
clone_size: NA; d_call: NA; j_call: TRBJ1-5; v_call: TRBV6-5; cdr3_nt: TGTGCCGCGGGCCAGTTAAATCAGCCCCAGCATTTT; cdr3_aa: CAAGQLNQPQHF
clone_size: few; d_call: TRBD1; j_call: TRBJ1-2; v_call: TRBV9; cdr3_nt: TGTGCCAGCAGCGCCCCCGGGACAGGGGTTGGCTACACCTTC; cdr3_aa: CASSAPGTGVGYTF
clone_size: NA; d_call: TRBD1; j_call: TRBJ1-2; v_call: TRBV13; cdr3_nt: TGTGCCAGCAGTTCGGGACAGGTGTATGGCTACACCTTC; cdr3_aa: CASSSGQVYGYTF
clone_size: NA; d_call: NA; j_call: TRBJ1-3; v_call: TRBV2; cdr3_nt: TGTGCCAGCAGCTCCATGCGATCTGGAAACACCATATATTTT; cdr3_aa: CASSSMRSGNTIYF
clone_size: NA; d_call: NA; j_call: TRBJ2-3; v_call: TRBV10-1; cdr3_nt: TGCGCCAGCAGTGAGGGCAGGGTCATGAATACGCAGTATTTT; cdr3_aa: CASSEGRVMNTQYF
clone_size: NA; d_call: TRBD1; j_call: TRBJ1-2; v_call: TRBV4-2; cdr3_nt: TGTGCCAGCAGCGACAGGGGAGTGGGAGGCTACACCTTC; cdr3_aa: CASSDRGVGGYTF
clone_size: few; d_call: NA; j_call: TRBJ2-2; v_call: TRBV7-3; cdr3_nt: TGTGCCAGCAGCGCCCGTGGAGCGGGGAACACCGGGGAGCTGTTTTTT; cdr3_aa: CASSARGAGNTGELFF
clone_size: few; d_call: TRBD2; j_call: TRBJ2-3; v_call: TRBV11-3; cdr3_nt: TGTGCCAGCAGGCTACTCGCGGGAGGGCAAGATACGCAGTATTTT; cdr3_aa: CASRLLAGGQDTQYF
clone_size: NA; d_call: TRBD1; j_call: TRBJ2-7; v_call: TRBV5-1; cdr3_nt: TGCGCCAGCAGCTTGGTCTCAGGGGGCAAGGGGTACGAGCAGTACTTC; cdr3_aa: CASSLVSGGKGYEQYF
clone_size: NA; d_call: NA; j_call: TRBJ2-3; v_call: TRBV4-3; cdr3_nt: TGCGCCAGCAGCCCCTCGGTTAACACAGATACGCAGTATTTT; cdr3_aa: CASSPSVNTDTQYF